These T cell receptor beta chains were read from a single sample in a study of response to subunit inactivated influenza vaccine. TCRdb reanalysed the RT-PCR reads using MiXCR and keeps one entry per CDR3 protein. There are roughly 500,000 distinct CDR3 sequences in the sample; 25% occur only once, and approximately 2% lies in the top ten. Specimen: CD4+ T cells sorted from PBMCs, collected approximately 5 days after vaccination. The origin of the receptors is a man aged 50 to 59 who received an inactivated influenza vaccine. The CDR3 runs from the conserved cysteine through the conserved F or W. Fields, in order: J gene, D gene, V gene, clone size, CDR3 DNA, CDR3 protein. The D gene is left open where the match is weak. Clone size is stated in some rows and not others, as once, few, many or a class when expanded.

J: TRBJ2-7
D: TRBD1
V: TRBV7-9
size: -
DNA: TGTGCCAGCAGCTTATACAGGGGAAACTTCTACGAGCAGTACTTC
CDR3: CASSLYRGNFYEQYF

J: TRBJ2-2
D: -
V: TRBV7-2
size: -
DNA: TGTGCCAGCAGCTCTTCCTCGAGCACCGGGGAGCTGTTTTTT
CDR3: CASSSSSSTGELFF

J: TRBJ2-1
D: TRBD1
V: TRBV5-5
size: many
DNA: TGTGCCAGCAGCTTGTGGGACAGGGGCCATCTTTCCAATGAGCAGTTCTTC
CDR3: CASSLWDRGHLSNEQFF

J: TRBJ2-5
D: -
V: TRBV9
size: -
DNA: TGTGCCAGCAGCGTAGGTAGCGGACCTTCCGCGGGGGAGACCCAGTACTTC
CDR3: CASSVGSGPSAGETQYF

J: TRBJ2-5
D: -
V: TRBV24-1
size: few
DNA: TGTGCCACCAGTGAATCCGGGAAAGAGACCCAGTACTTC
CDR3: CATSESGKETQYF

J: TRBJ2-6
D: -
V: TRBV7-3
size: few
DNA: TGTGCCAGCAGCCCGGAAGGGAGCTCTGGGGCCAACGTCCTGACTTTC
CDR3: CASSPEGSSGANVLTF

J: TRBJ2-1
D: TRBD2
V: TRBV7-2
size: few
DNA: TGTGCCAGCAGCTTAGGGAGACTAGCGGGAGGCGAGCAGTTCTTC
CDR3: CASSLGRLAGGEQFF

J: TRBJ2-3
D: -
V: TRBV4-3
size: -
DNA: TGCGCCAGCAGCCAAGAGAGCCCTCTCCAGACGGGCACAGATACGCAGTATTTT
CDR3: CASSQESPLQTGTDTQYF

J: TRBJ2-5
D: -
V: TRBV4-2
size: -
DNA: TGTGCCAGCAGCCAAGTTATGCGGGAGACCCAGTACTTC
CDR3: CASSQVMRETQYF

J: TRBJ2-4
D: TRBD1
V: TRBV20-1
size: many
DNA: TGCAGTGCTTTTTGGGGACAAGGGGGACAGGGAAACATTCAGTACTTC
CDR3: CSAFWGQGGQGNIQYF

J: TRBJ2-1
D: TRBD2
V: TRBV5-1
size: few
DNA: TGCGCCAGCAGCTTGCGGGAGGGAACCTACAATGAGCAGTTCTTC
CDR3: CASSLREGTYNEQFF

J: TRBJ2-5
D: -
V: TRBV7-2
size: -
DNA: TGTGCCAGCAGCTTAGAGGTCAGGAGGGAGACCCAGTACTTC
CDR3: CASSLEVRRETQYF

J: TRBJ2-3
D: TRBD1
V: TRBV12-3/TRBV12-4
size: -
DNA: TGTGCCAGCAACACCGGGACAGGGAACACAGATACGCAGTATTTT
CDR3: CASNTGTGNTDTQYF

J: TRBJ2-1
D: TRBD2
V: TRBV6-1
size: few
DNA: TGTGCCAGCAGTAATTTAGCGGGAGGGAGGGATGAGCAGTTCTTC
CDR3: CASSNLAGGRDEQFF

J: TRBJ2-1
D: -
V: TRBV12-3/TRBV12-4
size: -
DNA: TGTGCCAGCAGGCGGGGTGCCGGGAGCTATGAGCAGTTCTTC
CDR3: CASRRGAGSYEQFF

J: TRBJ2-1
D: TRBD2
V: TRBV7-2
size: -
DNA: TGTGCCAGCATGGGACTAGCGGGAGGAGTTGCAAATGAGCAGTTCTTC
CDR3: CASMGLAGGVANEQFF

J: TRBJ2-3
D: -
V: TRBV7-9
size: -
DNA: TGTGCCAGCAGCTTAGGTGGGGCCCGGGGAGATACGCAGTATTTT
CDR3: CASSLGGARGDTQYF

J: TRBJ1-2
D: -
V: TRBV10-3
size: few
DNA: TGTGCCATCAGCGTAGACAGATTCTATGGCTACACCTTC
CDR3: CAISVDRFYGYTF

J: TRBJ2-1
D: TRBD2
V: TRBV20-1
size: few
DNA: TGCAGTGCTAGAGTAGTTGGCGGGGGAACCTACAATGAGCAGTTCTTC
CDR3: CSARVVGGGTYNEQFF

J: TRBJ2-7
D: TRBD2
V: TRBV28
size: -
DNA: TGTGCCAGCAGCCCGCCTAGCGGGAGTGTGGGGTACGAGCAGTACTTC
CDR3: CASSPPSGSVGYEQYF

J: TRBJ2-5
D: -
V: TRBV4-1
size: -
DNA: TGCGCCAGCAGCCGAGGAGAGAGCCGCCAAGAGACCCAGTACTTC
CDR3: CASSRGESRQETQYF

J: TRBJ2-4
D: -
V: TRBV2
size: -
DNA: TGTGCCAGCAGACAAGGGCTAATAGCCAAAAACATTCAGTACTTC
CDR3: CASRQGLIAKNIQYF

J: TRBJ2-7
D: -
V: TRBV5-1
size: -
DNA: TGCGCCAGCAGCTTGGCCCCGGGGAACTCCTACGAGCAGTACTTC
CDR3: CASSLAPGNSYEQYF

J: TRBJ2-5
D: TRBD1
V: TRBV6-1
size: -
DNA: TGTGCCAGCAGTGAGTGGACAGGGGCCGGAGAGACCCAGTACTTC
CDR3: CASSEWTGAGETQYF

J: TRBJ2-1
D: TRBD1
V: TRBV5-1
size: few
DNA: TGCGCCAGCAGCTTAGCAGGGGGCCAATACAATGAGCAGTTCTTC
CDR3: CASSLAGGQYNEQFF

J: TRBJ2-2
D: -
V: TRBV12-3/TRBV12-4
size: few
DNA: TGTGCCAGCAGTCCGAACCGTGGGGGGCCGAACACCGGGGAGCTGTTTTTT
CDR3: CASSPNRGGPNTGELFF

J: TRBJ2-1
D: -
V: TRBV27
size: few
DNA: TGTGCCAGCAGTTTAAGACTAGTGATGACCAATGAGCAGTTCTTC
CDR3: CASSLRLVMTNEQFF

J: TRBJ1-1
D: -
V: TRBV7-2
size: -
DNA: TGTGCCAGCAGCAAAAGCTGGGGCCTGAACACTGAAGCTTTCTTT
CDR3: CASSKSWGLNTEAFF

J: TRBJ2-1
D: TRBD2
V: TRBV6-4
size: -
DNA: TGTGCCAGCAGTATAGCGGGAGAAAGCAATGAGCAGTTCTTC
CDR3: CASSIAGESNEQFF

J: TRBJ2-1
D: TRBD2
V: TRBV15
size: -
DNA: TGTGCCACCAGCAGAGATGCCCCGGGACTAGGGAATGAGCAGTTCTTC
CDR3: CATSRDAPGLGNEQFF

J: TRBJ2-2
D: TRBD2
V: TRBV6-2/TRBV6-3
size: -
DNA: TGTGCCAGCAGTTACGTGACGGGGGGAGTCACCGGGGAGCTGTTTTTT
CDR3: CASSYVTGGVTGELFF

J: TRBJ2-7
D: TRBD2
V: TRBV20-1
size: -
DNA: TGCAGTGCTTTAGCGGGACCCCACGAGCAGTACTTC
CDR3: CSALAGPHEQYF

J: TRBJ1-1
D: TRBD1
V: TRBV10-3
size: few
DNA: TGTGCCATCAGTGGAGGGGACAGGGGGGGTGAAAACACTGAAGCTTTCTTT
CDR3: CAISGGDRGGENTEAFF

J: TRBJ2-7
D: -
V: TRBV6-2/TRBV6-3
size: few
DNA: TGTGCCACCCTCCAGGGCGAGCAGTACTTC
CDR3: CATLQGEQYF

J: TRBJ2-3
D: -
V: TRBV20-1
size: -
DNA: TGCAGTGCTAGAGATAGCCGGGGTTTTCAAGATACGCAGTATTTT
CDR3: CSARDSRGFQDTQYF

J: TRBJ2-7
D: -
V: TRBV10-3
size: few
DNA: TGTGCCATCAGTGAGGGAGCAGGGTGGACTTACGAGCAGTACTTC
CDR3: CAISEGAGWTYEQYF

J: TRBJ2-2
D: -
V: TRBV5-4
size: -
DNA: TGTGCCATCGGCCCCGGGCCCCGACCCTGGGAGCTGTTTTTT
CDR3: CAIGPGPRPWELFF

J: TRBJ2-7
D: TRBD1
V: TRBV6-5
size: once
DNA: TGTGCCAGCAGTTACACCGGGACAGGGGGCAGCGAGCAGTACTTC
CDR3: CASSYTGTGGSEQYF

J: TRBJ2-1
D: -
V: TRBV2
size: -
DNA: TGTGCCAGTGGAATAGGGGCCTACAATGAGCAGTTCTTC
CDR3: CASGIGAYNEQFF

J: TRBJ2-1
D: TRBD1
V: TRBV20-1
size: few
DNA: TGCAGTGCTAGAGGAGGACAGGGGGCTAATGAGCAGTTCTTC
CDR3: CSARGGQGANEQFF

J: TRBJ2-5
D: -
V: TRBV7-2
size: -
DNA: TGTGCCAGCAGCTTAGTGTCCCCTAAACAGTACTTC
CDR3: CASSLVSPKQYF

J: TRBJ2-5
D: TRBD2
V: TRBV3-1
size: few
DNA: TGTGCCAGCAGCCCCCTAGCGGGGGTCCTCCAAGAGACCCAGTACTTC
CDR3: CASSPLAGVLQETQYF

J: TRBJ1-2
D: TRBD1
V: TRBV7-9
size: -
DNA: TGTGCCAGCAGCGCTACAGGGGGCTCAGGGTATGGCTACACCTTC
CDR3: CASSATGGSGYGYTF

J: TRBJ2-2
D: TRBD2
V: TRBV6-5
size: -
DNA: TGTGCCAGCAGTTACGGACTAGCGGGCACCGGGGAGCTGTTTTTT
CDR3: CASSYGLAGTGELFF

J: TRBJ1-6
D: TRBD1
V: TRBV12-3/TRBV12-4
size: few
DNA: TGTGCCAGCACTGCCGGGCAGGGGGCTGTCTCACCCCTCCACTTT
CDR3: CASTAGQGAVSPLHF

J: TRBJ1-5
D: -
V: TRBV20-1
size: few
DNA: TGCAGTGCTAGGGGGACGGTTTATAGCAATCAGCCCCAGCATTTT
CDR3: CSARGTVYSNQPQHF

J: TRBJ2-3
D: TRBD1
V: TRBV12-3/TRBV12-4
size: many
DNA: TGTGCCAGCAGTGGACGGACAGGACCTAGCACAGATACGCAGTATTTT
CDR3: CASSGRTGPSTDTQYF

J: TRBJ2-7
D: TRBD1
V: TRBV12-3/TRBV12-4
size: few
DNA: TGTGCCAGCACCCTGGGGGACAGGGGACCGCAGTACTTC
CDR3: CASTLGDRGPQYF

J: TRBJ2-4
D: TRBD2
V: TRBV6-2/TRBV6-3
size: -
DNA: TGTGCCAGCAGCCCGACTAGCCGGAACATTCAGTACTTC
CDR3: CASSPTSRNIQYF

J: TRBJ2-5
D: -
V: TRBV3-1
size: few
DNA: TGTGCCAGCACCAGCAGTTTCCAAGAGACCCAGTACTTC
CDR3: CASTSSFQETQYF

J: TRBJ2-1
D: -
V: TRBV5-1
size: -
DNA: TGCGCCAGCAGCCAGGGGTCCGGGGTTGAGCAGTTCTTC
CDR3: CASSQGSGVEQFF

J: TRBJ2-7
D: TRBD1
V: TRBV6-2/TRBV6-3
size: -
DNA: TGTGCCAGCAGGGTAACAGGGGGCGCGGAGCAGTACTTC
CDR3: CASRVTGGAEQYF

J: TRBJ1-5
D: -
V: TRBV4-1
size: few
DNA: TGCGCCAGCAGCCGAGGTATCCCAGGACGGATTAATCAGCCCCAGCATTTT
CDR3: CASSRGIPGRINQPQHF

J: TRBJ1-5
D: -
V: TRBV2
size: -
DNA: TGTGCCAGCAGGGACAATGATCAGCCCCAGCATTTT
CDR3: CASRDNDQPQHF

J: TRBJ2-7
D: TRBD2
V: TRBV28
size: -
DNA: TGTGCCAGCAGTAAGACTAGCGGGGGGGCTTACGAGCAGTACTTC
CDR3: CASSKTSGGAYEQYF

J: TRBJ2-7
D: TRBD2
V: TRBV28
size: many
DNA: TGTGCCAGCAGTTACGCGCCAAGCGGGACTACTTACGAGCAGTACTTC
CDR3: CASSYAPSGTTYEQYF

J: TRBJ2-5
D: TRBD2
V: TRBV7-2
size: -
DNA: TGTGCCAGCAGCTCTCTTCTAGCGGGGGGGGAGACCCAGTACTTC
CDR3: CASSSLLAGGETQYF

J: TRBJ1-5
D: TRBD1
V: TRBV12-3/TRBV12-4
size: few
DNA: TGTGCCAGCAGGGGGGGGGGACAGGGGCGTCAGCCCCAGCATTTT
CDR3: CASRGGGQGRQPQHF